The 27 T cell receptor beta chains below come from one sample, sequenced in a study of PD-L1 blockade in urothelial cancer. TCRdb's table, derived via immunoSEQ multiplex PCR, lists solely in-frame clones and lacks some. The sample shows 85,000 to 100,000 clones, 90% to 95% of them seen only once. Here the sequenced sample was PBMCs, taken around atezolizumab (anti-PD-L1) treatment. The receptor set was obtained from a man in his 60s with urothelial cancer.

This chain's CDR3 is CASRGGAWNEQFF. In nucleotides, the CDR3 is TGTGCCAGCAGAGGGGGGGCTTGGAATGAGCAGTTCTTC. J is TRBJ2-1 and V is TRBV7-2, with a tentative D call TRBD2 (7 bases). Germline V lookup: CDR1 SGHTA, CDR2 FQGNSA. The CDR3 has 13 amino acids. The V and J ends lost 6 bases and 7 bases respectively, with 13 bases between them. The whole variable domain, filled in from reference TRBV7-2 and TRBJ2-1, reads GAGVSQSPSNKVTEKGKDVELRCDPISGHTALYWYRQSLGQGLEFLIYFQGNSAPDKSGLPSDRFSAERTGGSVSTLTIQRTQQEDSAVYLCASRGGAWNEQFFGPGTRLTVL.

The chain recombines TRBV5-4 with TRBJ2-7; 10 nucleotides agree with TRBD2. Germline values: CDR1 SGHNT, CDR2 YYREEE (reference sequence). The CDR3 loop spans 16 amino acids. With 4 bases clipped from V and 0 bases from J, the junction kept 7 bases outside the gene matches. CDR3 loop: CASSPTSGRSSYEQYF. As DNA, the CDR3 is TGTGCCAGCAGCCCGACTAGCGGGCGGAGCTCCTACGAGCAGTACTTC.

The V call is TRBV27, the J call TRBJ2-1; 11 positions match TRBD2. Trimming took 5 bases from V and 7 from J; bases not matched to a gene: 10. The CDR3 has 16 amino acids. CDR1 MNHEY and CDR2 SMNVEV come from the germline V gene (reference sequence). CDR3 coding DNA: TGTGCCAGCAGTCCCCATATAGCGGGAGGGCCGAATGAGCAGTTCTTC. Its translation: CASSPHIAGGPNEQFF.

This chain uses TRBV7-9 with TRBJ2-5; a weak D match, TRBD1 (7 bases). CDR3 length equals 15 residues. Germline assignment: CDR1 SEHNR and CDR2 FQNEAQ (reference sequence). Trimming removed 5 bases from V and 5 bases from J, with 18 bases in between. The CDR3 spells CASSQGGLNGETQYF. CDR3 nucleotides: TGTGCCAGCAGCCAGGGGGGCCTTAATGGGGAGACCCAGTACTTC.

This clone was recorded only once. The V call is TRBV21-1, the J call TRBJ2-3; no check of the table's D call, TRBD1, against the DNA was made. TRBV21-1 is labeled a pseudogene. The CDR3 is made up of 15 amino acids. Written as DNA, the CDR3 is TGTGCCAGCAGCAAAGGGACACTTCAACCAGATACGCAGTATTTT. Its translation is CASSKGTLQPDTQYF.

The CDR3 is CASSLDNSPYEQYF. CDR3 bases: TGCGCCAGCAGCTTGGATAACAGCCCCTACGAGCAGTACTTC. The rearrangement links TRBV5-1 to TRBJ2-7; D is undetermined. Germline V lookup: CDR1 SGHRS, CDR2 YFSETQ. The CDR3 totals 14 residues. V was clipped by 0 bases and J by 2 bases, with 9 bases between them.

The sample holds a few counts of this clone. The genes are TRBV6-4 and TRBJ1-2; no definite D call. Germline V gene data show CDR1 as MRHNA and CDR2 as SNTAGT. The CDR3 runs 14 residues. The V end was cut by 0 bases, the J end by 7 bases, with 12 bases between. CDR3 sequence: CASSDSAEFPGYTF. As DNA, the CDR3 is TGTGCCAGCAGTGACTCGGCTGAATTCCCTGGCTACACCTTC.

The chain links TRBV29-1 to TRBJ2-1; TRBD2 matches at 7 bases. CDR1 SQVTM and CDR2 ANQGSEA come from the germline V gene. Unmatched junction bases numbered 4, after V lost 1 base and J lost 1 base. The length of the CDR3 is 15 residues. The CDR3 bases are TGCAGCGTTGAAGGGCGGGGGAAGTCCTACAATGAGCAGTTCTTC. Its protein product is CSVEGRGKSYNEQFF.

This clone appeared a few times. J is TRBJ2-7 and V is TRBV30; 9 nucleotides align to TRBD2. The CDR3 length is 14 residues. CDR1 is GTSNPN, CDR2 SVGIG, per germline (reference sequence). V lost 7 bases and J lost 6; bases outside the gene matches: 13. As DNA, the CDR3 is TGTGCCTATAACTCGGCGGGAGGGCCCCTCGAGCAGTACTTC. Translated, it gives CAYNSAGGPLEQYF.

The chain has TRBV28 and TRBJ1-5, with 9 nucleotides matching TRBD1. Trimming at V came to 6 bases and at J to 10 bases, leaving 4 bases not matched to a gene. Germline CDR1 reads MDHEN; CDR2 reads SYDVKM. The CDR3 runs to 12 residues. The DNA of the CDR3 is TGTGCCAGCAGCACGACAGGGGGACCCCAGCATTTT. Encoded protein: CASSTTGGPQHF.

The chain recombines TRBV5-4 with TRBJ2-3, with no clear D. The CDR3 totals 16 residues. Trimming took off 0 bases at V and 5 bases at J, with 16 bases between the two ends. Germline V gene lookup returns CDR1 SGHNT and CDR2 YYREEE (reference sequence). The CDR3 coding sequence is TGTGCCAGCAGCTTGGAGCCAGCGCATTTAGTAGATACGCAGTATTTT. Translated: CASSLEPAHLVDTQYF.

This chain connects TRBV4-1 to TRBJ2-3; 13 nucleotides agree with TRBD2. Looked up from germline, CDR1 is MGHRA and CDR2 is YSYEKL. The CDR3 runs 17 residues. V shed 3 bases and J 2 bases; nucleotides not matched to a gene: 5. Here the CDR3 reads CASSQDGTSGDTDTQYF. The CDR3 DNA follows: TGCGCCAGCAGCCAGGATGGGACTAGCGGGGACACAGATACGCAGTATTTT.

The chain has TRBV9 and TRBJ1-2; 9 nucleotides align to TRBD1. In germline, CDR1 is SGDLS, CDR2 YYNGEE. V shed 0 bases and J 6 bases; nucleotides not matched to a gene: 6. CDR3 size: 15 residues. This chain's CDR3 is CASSVVQGADDGYTF. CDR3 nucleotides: TGTGCCAGCAGCGTAGTACAGGGGGCTGACGATGGCTACACCTTC.

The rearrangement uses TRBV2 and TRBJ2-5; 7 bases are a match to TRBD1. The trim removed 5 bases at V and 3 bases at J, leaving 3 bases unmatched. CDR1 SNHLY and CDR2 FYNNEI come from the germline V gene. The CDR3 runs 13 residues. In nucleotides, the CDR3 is TGTGCCAGCAGTTGGCAGGGGGAAGAGACCCAGTACTTC. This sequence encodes CASSWQGEETQYF.

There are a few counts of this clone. DNA for the CDR3: TGCAGCGTTGAAAGTACAGCTAGCACAGATACGCAGTATTTT. Translated: CSVESTASTDTQYF. The genes are TRBV29-1 and TRBJ2-3; D gene ambiguous. This CDR3 has 14 amino acids. The germline gives CDR1 SQVTM, CDR2 ANQGSEA. Trimming pared 2 bases from V and 0 bases from J, leaving 9 bases between.

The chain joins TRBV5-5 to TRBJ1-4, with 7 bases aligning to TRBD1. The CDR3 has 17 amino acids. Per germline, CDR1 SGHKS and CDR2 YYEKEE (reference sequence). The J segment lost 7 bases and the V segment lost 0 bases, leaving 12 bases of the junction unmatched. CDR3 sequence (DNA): TGTGCCAGCAGCTTGGGGTTAAGTCGACAGGGCAGTGAAAAACTGTTTTTT. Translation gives CASSLGLSRQGSEKLFF.

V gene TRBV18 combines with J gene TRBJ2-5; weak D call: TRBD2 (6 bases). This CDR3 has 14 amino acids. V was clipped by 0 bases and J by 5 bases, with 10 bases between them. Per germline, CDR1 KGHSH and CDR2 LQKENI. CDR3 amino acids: CASSPPAGMETQYF. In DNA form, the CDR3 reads TGTGCCAGCTCACCACCGGCGGGGATGGAGACCCAGTACTTC.

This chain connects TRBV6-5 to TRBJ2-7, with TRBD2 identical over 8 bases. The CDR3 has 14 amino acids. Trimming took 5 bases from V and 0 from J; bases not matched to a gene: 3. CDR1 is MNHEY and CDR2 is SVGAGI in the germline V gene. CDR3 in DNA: TGTGCCAGCAGTATAGCGGGGAGCTCCTACGAGCAGTACTTC. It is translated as CASSIAGSSYEQYF.

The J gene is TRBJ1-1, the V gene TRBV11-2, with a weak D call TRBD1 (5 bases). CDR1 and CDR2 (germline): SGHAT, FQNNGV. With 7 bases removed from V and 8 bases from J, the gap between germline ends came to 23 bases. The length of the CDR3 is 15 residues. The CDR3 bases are TGTGCCAGCACCCAAGACAGCTATAGCACCCCAGAAGCTTTCTTT. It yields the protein CASTQDSYSTPEAFF.

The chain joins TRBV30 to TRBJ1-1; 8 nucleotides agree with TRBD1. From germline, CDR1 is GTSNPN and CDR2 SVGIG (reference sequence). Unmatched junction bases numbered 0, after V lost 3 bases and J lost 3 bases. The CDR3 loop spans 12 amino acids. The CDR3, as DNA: TGTGCCTGGAGCAGGGGGCACACTGAAGCTTTCTTT. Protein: CAWSRGHTEAFF.

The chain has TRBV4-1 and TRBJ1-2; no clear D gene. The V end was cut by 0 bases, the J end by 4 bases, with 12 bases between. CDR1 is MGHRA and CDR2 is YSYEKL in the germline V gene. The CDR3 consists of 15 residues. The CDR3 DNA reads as TGCGCCAGCAGCCAAGATCGGGGTGTGGGCTATGGCTACACCTTC. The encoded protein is CASSQDRGVGYGYTF.

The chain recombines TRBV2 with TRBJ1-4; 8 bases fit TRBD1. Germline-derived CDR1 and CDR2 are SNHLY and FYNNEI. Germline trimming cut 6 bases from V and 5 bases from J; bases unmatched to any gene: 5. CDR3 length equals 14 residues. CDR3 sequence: CASRTGVRNEKLFF. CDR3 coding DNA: TGTGCCAGCAGGACAGGGGTCAGAAATGAAAAACTGTTTTTT.

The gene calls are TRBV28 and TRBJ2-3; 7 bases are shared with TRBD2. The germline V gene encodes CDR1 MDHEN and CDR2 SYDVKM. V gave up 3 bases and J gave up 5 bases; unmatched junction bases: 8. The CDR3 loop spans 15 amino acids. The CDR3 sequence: CASSLGGGMRDTQYF. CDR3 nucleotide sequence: TGTGCCAGCAGTTTGGGGGGAGGGATGAGAGATACGCAGTATTTT.

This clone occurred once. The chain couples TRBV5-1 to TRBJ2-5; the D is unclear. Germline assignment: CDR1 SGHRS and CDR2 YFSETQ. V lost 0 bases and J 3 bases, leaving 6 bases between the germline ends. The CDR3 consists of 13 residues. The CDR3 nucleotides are TGCGCCAGCAGCTTGGCCCTCGAAGAGACCCAGTACTTC. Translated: CASSLALEETQYF.

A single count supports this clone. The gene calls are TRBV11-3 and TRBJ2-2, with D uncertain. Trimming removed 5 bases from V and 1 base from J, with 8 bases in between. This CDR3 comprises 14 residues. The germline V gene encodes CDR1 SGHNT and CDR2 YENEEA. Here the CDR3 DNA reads TGTGCCAGCAGCCCCCGACAGAACACCGGGGAGCTGTTTTTT. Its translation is CASSPRQNTGELFF.

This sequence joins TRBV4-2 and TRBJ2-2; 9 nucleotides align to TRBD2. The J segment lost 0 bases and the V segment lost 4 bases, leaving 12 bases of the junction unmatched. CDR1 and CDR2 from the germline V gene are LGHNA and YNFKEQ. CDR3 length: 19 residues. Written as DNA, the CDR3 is TGTGCCAGCAGCCCTATAGCGGGGGTGCCTAACGCGAACACCGGGGAGCTGTTTTTT. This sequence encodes CASSPIAGVPNANTGELFF.

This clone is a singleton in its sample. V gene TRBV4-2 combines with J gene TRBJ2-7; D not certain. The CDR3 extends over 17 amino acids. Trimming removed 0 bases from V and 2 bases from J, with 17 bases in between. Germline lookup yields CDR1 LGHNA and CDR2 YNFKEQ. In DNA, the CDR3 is TGTGCCAGCAGCCAAGATGCATTCCGAGGCTCCACCTACGAGCAGTACTTC. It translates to CASSQDAFRGSTYEQYF.